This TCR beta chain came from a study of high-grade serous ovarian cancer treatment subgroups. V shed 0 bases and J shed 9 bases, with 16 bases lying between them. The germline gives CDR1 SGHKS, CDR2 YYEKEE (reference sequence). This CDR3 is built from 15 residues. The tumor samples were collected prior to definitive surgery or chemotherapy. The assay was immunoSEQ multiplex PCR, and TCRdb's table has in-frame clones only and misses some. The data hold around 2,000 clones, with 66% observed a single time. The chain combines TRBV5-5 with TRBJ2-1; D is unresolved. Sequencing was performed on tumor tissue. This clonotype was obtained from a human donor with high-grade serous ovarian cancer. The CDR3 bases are TGTGCCAGCAGCTTGGGGGCTACCCTAGGCGGTGAGCAGTTCTTC. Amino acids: CASSLGATLGGEQFF.